These 9 T cell receptor beta chains were all obtained from the same sample, sequenced in a study of T cells in pancreatic ductal adenocarcinoma. TCRdb's copy holds only in-frame clones and misses some; the assay was immunoSEQ multiplex PCR. The sample carries over 85,000 clones, more than 90% recorded once. Selected pancreatic ductal adenocarcinoma patients had undergone surgery without neoadjuvant therapy. The source material was PBMCs. The receptor set was obtained from a human donor with pancreatic ductal adenocarcinoma.

The gene calls are TRBV5-6 and TRBJ2-3; TRBD2 matches 7 bases. The germline V gene encodes CDR1 SGHDT and CDR2 YYEEEE. This CDR3 has 14 amino acids. V shed 6 bases, J shed 6 bases, and the junction held 10 bases outside the gene matches. CDR3 coding DNA: TGTGCCAGCACCCTGTGGGGGGGTCCGGATACGCAGTATTTT. Amino acid sequence: CASTLWGGPDTQYF.

The J gene is TRBJ2-6, the V gene TRBV28, with 8 bases matching TRBD1. J lost 2 bases, V lost 6 bases, and 6 bases had no gene match. The CDR3 totals 16 residues. Germline CDR1 MDHEN, CDR2 SYDVKM. CDR3 DNA: TGTGCCAGCAGGCGTGACAGGGGTACTGGGGCCAACGTCCTGACTTTC. It specifies CASRRDRGTGANVLTF.

This clone has a single count. V gene TRBV9 combines with J gene TRBJ2-1; D perhaps matches TRBD1 (7 bases). The CDR3 spans 16 residues. The V and J ends lost 4 bases and 4 bases respectively, with 18 bases between them. Germline V lookup: CDR1 SGDLS, CDR2 YYNGEE. The DNA for the CDR3 is TGTGCCAGCAGCCTCTCTGGAGGGGGCCCGTACAATGAGCAGTTCTTC. It is translated as CASSLSGGGPYNEQFF.

The CDR3 sequence is CAISGTGGTTDTQYF. DNA of the CDR3: TGTGCCATCAGTGGGACAGGGGGTACTACAGATACGCAGTATTTT. This rearrangement joins TRBV10-3 to TRBJ2-3, with 10 bases lining up with TRBD1. Unmatched junction bases numbered 4, after V lost 4 bases and J lost 3 bases. Germline-derived CDR1 and CDR2 are ENHRY and SYGVKD. The CDR3 is 15 residues long.

This chain uses TRBV9 with TRBJ2-7; TRBD2 matches 8 bases. Germline V CDR1 and CDR2: SGDLS, YYNGEE. The CDR3 contains 15 residues. After removal of 4 bases from V and 3 bases from J, the junction contained 9 bases not matched to a gene. CDR3 amino acids: CASSPPAGGYYEQYF. The DNA for the CDR3 is TGTGCCAGCAGCCCCCCGGCGGGGGGCTACTACGAGCAGTACTTC.

The chain carries TRBV28 and TRBJ1-5; 9 bases line up with TRBD1. From germline, CDR1 is MDHEN and CDR2 SYDVKM. The CDR3 runs 15 residues. Trimming at V came to 4 bases and at J to 6 bases, leaving 7 bases not matched to a gene. The CDR3 DNA follows: TGTGCCAGCAGTTCCGGGACAGGGTCGGCTCAGCCCCAGCATTTT. Its protein is CASSSGTGSAQPQHF. Variable domain in full (rest from reference TRBV28 and TRBJ1-5): DVKVTQSSRYLVKRTGEKVFLECVQDMDHENMFWYRQDPGLGLRLIYFSYDVKMKEKGDIPEGYSVSREKKERFSLILESASTNQTSMYLCASSSGTGSAQPQHFGDGTRLSIL.

The J gene is TRBJ2-1, the V gene TRBV19; 8 bases fit TRBD2. Unmatched junction bases numbered 8, after V lost 4 bases and J lost 3 bases. Germline lookup yields CDR1 LNHDA and CDR2 SQIVND (reference sequence). CDR3 length: 16 residues. Written as DNA, the CDR3 is TGTGCCAGTAGTACTAGGGCGGCGGGAGGCTACAATGAGCAGTTCTTC. Its translation: CASSTRAAGGYNEQFF. Looking up the rest from reference TRBV19 and TRBJ2-1 gives the full variable domain: DGGITQSPKYLFRKEGQNVTLSCEQNLNHDAMYWYRQDPGQGLRLIYYSQIVNDFQKGDIAEGYSVSREKKESFPLTVTSAQKNPTAFYLCASSTRAAGGYNEQFFGPGTRLTVL.

The chain is built from TRBV10-3 and TRBJ2-1; TRBD2 matches at 10 bases. CDR1 is ENHRY and CDR2 is SYGVKD in the germline V gene. The V segment lost 9 bases and the J segment 8 bases; nucleotides outside the gene matches: 7. The CDR3 spans 13 residues. CDR3 residues: CAIEREGQDEQFF. Here the CDR3 DNA reads TGTGCCATAGAGCGGGAGGGCCAAGATGAGCAGTTCTTC.

The genes are TRBV5-1 and TRBJ2-7; 8 bases line up with TRBD2. Germline CDR1 and CDR2: SGHRS and YFSETQ. Unmatched junction bases numbered 9, after V lost 1 base and J lost 3 bases. The CDR3 runs to 16 residues. The DNA of the CDR3 is TGCGCCAGCAGCTTGAAAGAGCGGGAGATGGGCTACGAGCAGTACTTC. This sequence encodes CASSLKEREMGYEQYF. Full variable domain (outside the CDR3, taken from reference TRBV5-1 and TRBJ2-7): KAGVTQTPRYLIKTRGQQVTLSCSPISGHRSVSWYQQTPGQGLQFLFEYFSETQRNKGNFPGRFSGRQFSNSRSEMNVSTLELGDSALYLCASSLKEREMGYEQYFGPGTRLTVT.